This T cell receptor (beta chain) was profiled in a study of blood T cell repertoires in COVID-19. The CDR3 is made up of 12 amino acids. Trimming took off 10 bases at V and 5 bases at J, with 11 bases between the two ends. The germline V gene has CDR1 MRHNA and CDR2 SNTAGT. Sequencing used immunoSEQ multiplex PCR; TCRdb keeps in-frame clones, though not all of them. Of under 350,000 clones listed, 80% to 90% were seen once; the top ten hold about 4%. Recruits, aged about 18 to 95 years, lived in 24 US areas. Clinical history as reported by participants underpinned cohort assignment. Sequencing was carried out using PBMCs or T cells enriched from blood (not recorded which). This clonotype was obtained from a man between 25 and 39 years old who had recovered from COVID-19. This sequence joins TRBV6-4 and TRBJ2-2; possible D gene TRBD2, 6 bases. CDR3: CATKEGTGELFF. As DNA, the CDR3 is TGTGCCACCAAGGAGGGAACCGGGGAGCTGTTTTTT.